The present T cell receptor (beta chain) was sequenced within a study of T-cell memory formation after mild COVID-19. Study-wide context: The study found TCR clusters largely donor specific. Study findings and constraints: A subset of responding clones appeared in pre-infection memory, suggesting cross-reactive memory joined. Contracting clones, day 15 to 85, had balanced CD4/CD8, and later expanders favored CD4+.

5'RACE, which relied on constant-segment primers, yielded TCR alpha and TCR beta cDNA libraries carrying sample barcodes and UMIs. MiXCR, run by TCRdb on the 5' RACE reads, gives a single entry per CDR3 protein. Here the sample spans about 160,000 distinct CDR3 sequences, roughly 28% being singletons. With respect to this clonotype: Its antigen is not known.

Trimming took off 1 base at V and 7 bases at J, with 11 bases between the two ends. This CDR3 spans 13 amino acids. Germline V gene lookup returns CDR1 GTSNPN and CDR2 SVGIG (reference sequence). V and J are TRBV30 and TRBJ1-5; D is undetermined. The sample taken for sequencing was PBMCs or a T cell subset sorted from them (not recorded which). The origin of this receptor is an adult woman who had mild COVID-19 (a few samples of this study predate the infection). Cell type and time point are not known. The CDR3 DNA sequence: TGTGCCTGGAGTGAAGGTGACACCCAGCCCCAGCATTTT. Encoded protein: CAWSEGDTQPQHF.